These T cell receptor beta chains were read from a single sample in a study of T cells in Graves' hyperthyroidism and ophthalmopathy. A single record per CDR3 protein comes from TCRdb applying MiXCR to the multiplex PCR reads. Counted here are about 420,000 distinct CDR3 sequences, about 15% occurring once; the ten biggest clones make up 14%. Input material: blood. The receptors derive from a woman in her late teens or twenties with Graves' hyperthyroidism. The CDR3 runs from the conserved cysteine through the conserved F or W. A D gene is named only where the DNA matches it firmly. Not all rows give a size; the values are once, few, many and, for expanded clones, a class.

size: many
J: TRBJ2-1
V: TRBV12-3/TRBV12-4
D: TRBD2
CDR3: CASRPSGRGSYNEQFF
DNA: TGTGCCAGCAGACCGAGCGGGAGAGGCTCCTACAATGAGCAGTTCTTC

size: many
J: TRBJ2-5
V: TRBV7-9
D: NA
CDR3: CASSLNTGTQYF
DNA: TGTGCCAGCAGCTTGAACACAGGGACCCAGTACTTC

size: NA
J: TRBJ2-7
V: TRBV28
D: NA
CDR3: CASSLKTSGQTSYEQYF
DNA: TGTGCCAGCAGTTTAAAGACCTCCGGACAGACCTCCTACGAGCAGTACTTC

size: NA
J: TRBJ1-1
V: TRBV6-2/TRBV6-3
D: TRBD1
CDR3: CASSESIRVQGLTEAFF
DNA: TGTGCCAGCAGTGAGAGTATTCGTGTACAGGGGCTGACTGAAGCTTTCTTT

size: NA
J: TRBJ1-3
V: TRBV7-9
D: NA
CDR3: CASSPPRGIGNTIYF
DNA: TGTGCCAGCAGCCCCCCGCGAGGAATTGGAAACACCATATATTTT

size: NA
J: TRBJ2-2
V: TRBV5-8
D: TRBD1
CDR3: CASSKRTGTNTGELFF
DNA: TGTGCCAGCAGCAAGAGGACAGGGACGAACACCGGGGAGCTGTTTTTT

size: NA
J: TRBJ2-5
V: TRBV9
D: NA
CDR3: CASSVGVSARETQYF
DNA: TGTGCCAGCAGCGTAGGAGTTAGCGCACGGGAGACCCAGTACTTC

size: NA
J: TRBJ2-5
V: TRBV3-1
D: NA
CDR3: CASSQDMTIWRAQYF
DNA: TGTGCCAGCAGCCAAGATATGACCATATGGCGGGCCCAGTACTTC

size: many
J: TRBJ1-1
V: TRBV20-1
D: TRBD1
CDR3: CSARPDRVNTEAFF
DNA: TGCAGTGCTAGACCCGACAGGGTGAACACTGAAGCTTTCTTT

size: once
J: TRBJ1-6
V: TRBV4-3
D: TRBD1
CDR3: CASSQGGTGGSYNSPLHF
DNA: TGCGCCAGCAGCCAAGGCGGGACAGGGGGTTCCTATAATTCACCCCTCCACTTT

size: many
J: TRBJ1-6
V: TRBV12-3/TRBV12-4
D: NA
CDR3: CASSLNPGPSSPLHF
DNA: TGTGCCAGCAGTTTAAATCCGGGACCGAGCTCACCCCTCCACTTT

size: many
J: TRBJ1-5
V: TRBV10-3
D: NA
CDR3: CAISGGAGDQPQHF
DNA: TGTGCCATCAGCGGGGGGGCAGGGGATCAGCCCCAGCATTTT

size: NA
J: TRBJ2-1
V: TRBV24-1
D: TRBD2
CDR3: CATSSGTSIHEQFF
DNA: TGTGCCACCAGTTCAGGGACTAGCATCCATGAGCAGTTCTTC

size: many
J: TRBJ2-7
V: TRBV28
D: NA
CDR3: CASSLRTRSVHYEQYF
DNA: TGTGCCAGCAGTTTACGGACACGGAGTGTTCACTACGAGCAGTACTTC

size: many
J: TRBJ1-1
V: TRBV12-3/TRBV12-4
D: NA
CDR3: CASTPTGTNTEAFF
DNA: TGTGCCAGCACCCCCACCGGGACAAACACTGAAGCTTTCTTT

size: few
J: TRBJ2-7
V: TRBV4-1
D: NA
CDR3: CASSQGILGLLRPAEQYF
DNA: TGCGCCAGCAGCCAAGGGATCCTCGGGCTTCTACGCCCCGCCGAGCAGTACTTC

size: many
J: TRBJ2-3
V: TRBV20-1
D: NA
CDR3: CSARTAKNSDTQYF
DNA: TGCAGTGCTAGGACAGCCAAGAACTCAGATACGCAGTATTTT

size: few
J: TRBJ2-1
V: TRBV18
D: TRBD2
CDR3: CASLISRLGREMGEQFF
DNA: TGTGCCAGCTTAATCTCACGTCTCGGGAGGGAGATGGGTGAGCAGTTCTTC

size: many
J: TRBJ1-1
V: TRBV20-1
D: NA
CDR3: CSARDRRITEAFF
DNA: TGCAGTGCTAGAGACCGCAGGATCACTGAAGCTTTCTTT

size: many
J: TRBJ2-5
V: TRBV7-2
D: NA
CDR3: CASSLAGETQYF
DNA: TGTGCCAGCAGCTTAGCGGGGGAGACCCAGTACTTC

size: many
J: TRBJ2-3
V: TRBV7-3
D: TRBD1
CDR3: CASSPTGGRDTQYF
DNA: TGTGCCAGCAGCCCAACAGGGGGGCGAGATACGCAGTATTTT

size: many
J: TRBJ1-2
V: TRBV2
D: TRBD1
CDR3: CASRPGQGTYYGYTF
DNA: TGTGCCAGCAGACCCGGACAGGGGACTTACTATGGCTACACCTTC

size: medium-sized
J: TRBJ2-1
V: TRBV6-1
D: TRBD1
CDR3: CASSKQGDEQFF
DNA: TGTGCCAGCAGCAAACAGGGGGATGAGCAGTTCTTC

size: few
J: TRBJ2-2
V: TRBV5-1
D: NA
CDR3: CASSLALNGELFF
DNA: TGCGCCAGCAGCTTGGCATTAAACGGGGAGCTGTTTTTT

size: few
J: TRBJ1-4
V: TRBV27
D: NA
CDR3: CASSSIGSYEKLFF
DNA: TGTGCCAGCAGTTCCATAGGGAGTTACGAAAAACTGTTTTTT

size: NA
J: TRBJ2-3
V: TRBV27
D: NA
CDR3: CASSYGGADTQYF
DNA: TGTGCCAGCAGTTATGGGGGCGCAGATACGCAGTATTTT

size: many
J: TRBJ2-1
V: TRBV3-1
D: TRBD1
CDR3: CASSSWTGFHNEQFF
DNA: TGTGCCAGCAGCTCCTGGACAGGGTTTCACAATGAGCAGTTCTTC

size: NA
J: TRBJ1-2
V: TRBV4-2
D: NA
CDR3: CASSDQGSGGYTF
DNA: TGTGCCAGCAGCGATCAGGGATCTGGTGGCTACACCTTC